The clone carrying this TCR beta chain was seen repeatedly, ten times or more. The target antigen is unknown. The source of the sample is a study of T cells in Graves' hyperthyroidism and ophthalmopathy. General study results and limits: Clonotypes that were expanded in thyroid above 0.001 mostly appeared in blood too.

TCR beta CDR3 sequences were amplified from RNA transcripts. During a first-round RT-PCR of the TCR CDR3, the HTBI primer set was used. TCRdb processed the multiplex PCR reads anew with MiXCR; each CDR3 protein has one entry. In the table there are a few hundred thousand distinct CDR3 sequences, 14% to 15% of which are singletons. Fresh 10 ml peripheral blood yielded PBMCs. The receptor was derived from a woman aged 25 to 39 with Graves' hyperthyroidism. Sequencing input: blood.

CDR3 in amino acids: CASSHRWGLAGSYNEQFF. In DNA form, the CDR3 reads TGTGCCAGCAGCCACCGCTGGGGACTAGCGGGATCCTACAATGAGCAGTTCTTC. The chain combines TRBV3-1 with TRBJ2-1; the match to TRBD2 covers 13 bases. The V gene end was trimmed by 3 bases and the J gene end by 1 base; junction bases not matched to a gene: 6. Germline values: CDR1 LGHDT, CDR2 YNNKEL (reference sequence). CDR3 length: 18 residues.